This T cell receptor (beta chain) came from a study of T cell repertoires in cytomegalovirus infection. For the study at large: Shared public TCR beta signatures pointed to both CMV infection and a matching HLA type.

This CDR3 is built from 14 residues. Germline V gene data show CDR1 as SGHDT and CDR2 as YYEEEE. Trimming left V 2 bases short and J 0 bases short, with 9 bases between. In the case of this clonotype: Its specificity is not known.

TCRdb independently ran MiXCR on the reads; one entry per CDR3 protein. The sample lists under 350,000 distinct CDR3 sequences; approximately 8.9% were seen once. Findings of the study overall: CMV-specific HLA-C-restricted TCR beta clonotypes dominated the ex vivo response.

The J gene is TRBJ2-7, the V gene TRBV5-6; no clear D. This clonotype was obtained from a human donor in good health (CMV status not recorded). Some clones in this sample may be carry-over from other donors' samples. The specimen was PBMCs. CDR3 protein: CASSFRGSSYEQYF. CDR3 in DNA: TGTGCCAGCAGCTTTCGAGGATCCTCCTACGAGCAGTACTTC.